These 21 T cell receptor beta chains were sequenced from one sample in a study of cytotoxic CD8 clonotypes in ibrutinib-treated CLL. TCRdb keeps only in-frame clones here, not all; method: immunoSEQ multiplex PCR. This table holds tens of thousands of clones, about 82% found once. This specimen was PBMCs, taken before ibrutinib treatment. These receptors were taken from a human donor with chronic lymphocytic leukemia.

Written as DNA, the CDR3 is TGTGCCAGCAGCTTCGAAGGGCCGGGCAATCAGCCCCAGCATTTT. Its translation is CASSFEGPGNQPQHF. The chain is built from TRBV5-5 and TRBJ1-5; the D is unclear. The V end was cut by 2 bases, the J end by 2 bases, with 11 bases between. CDR1 and CDR2 from the germline V gene are SGHKS and YYEKEE (reference sequence). The CDR3 spans 15 residues.

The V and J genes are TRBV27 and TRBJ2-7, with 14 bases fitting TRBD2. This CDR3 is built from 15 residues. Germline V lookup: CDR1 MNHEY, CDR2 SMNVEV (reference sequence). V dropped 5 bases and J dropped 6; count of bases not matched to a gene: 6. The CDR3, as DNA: TGTGCCAGCAGTATGGGACTAGCGGGAGTGGGCGAGCAGTACTTC. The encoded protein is CASSMGLAGVGEQYF.

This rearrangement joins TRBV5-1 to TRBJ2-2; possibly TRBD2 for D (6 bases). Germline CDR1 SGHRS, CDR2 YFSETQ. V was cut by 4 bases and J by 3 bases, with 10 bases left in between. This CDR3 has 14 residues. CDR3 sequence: CASSRTTYTGELFF. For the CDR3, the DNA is TGCGCCAGCAGCAGGACTACCTACACCGGGGAGCTGTTTTTT.

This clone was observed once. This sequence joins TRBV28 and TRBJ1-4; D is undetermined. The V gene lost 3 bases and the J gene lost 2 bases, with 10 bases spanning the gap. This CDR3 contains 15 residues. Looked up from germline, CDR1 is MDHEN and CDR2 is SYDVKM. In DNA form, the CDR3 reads TGTGCCAGCAGTTTTGGGCCAGCTACTAATGAAAAACTGTTTTTT. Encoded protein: CASSFGPATNEKLFF.

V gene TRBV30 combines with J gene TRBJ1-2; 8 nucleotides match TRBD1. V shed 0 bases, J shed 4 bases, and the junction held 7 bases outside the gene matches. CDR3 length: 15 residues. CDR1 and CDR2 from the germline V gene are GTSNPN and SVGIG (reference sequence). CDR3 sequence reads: CAWSVPAGGPYGYTF. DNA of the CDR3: TGTGCCTGGAGTGTACCGGCAGGGGGCCCCTATGGCTACACCTTC.

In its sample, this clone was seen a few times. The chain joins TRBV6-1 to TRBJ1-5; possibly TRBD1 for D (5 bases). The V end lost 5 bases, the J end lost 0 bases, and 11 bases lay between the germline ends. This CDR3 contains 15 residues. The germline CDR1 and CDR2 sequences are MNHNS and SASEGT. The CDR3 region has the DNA TGTGCCAGCAGTCTAAACAGGAATAGCAATCAGCCCCAGCATTTT. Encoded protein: CASSLNRNSNQPQHF.

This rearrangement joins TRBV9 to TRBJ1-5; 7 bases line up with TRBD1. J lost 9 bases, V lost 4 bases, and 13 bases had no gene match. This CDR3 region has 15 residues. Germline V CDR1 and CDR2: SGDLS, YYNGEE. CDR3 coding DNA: TGTGCCAGCAGCCCAGGGGACAGTGCCGGGTGGCCCCAGCATTTT. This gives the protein CASSPGDSAGWPQHF.

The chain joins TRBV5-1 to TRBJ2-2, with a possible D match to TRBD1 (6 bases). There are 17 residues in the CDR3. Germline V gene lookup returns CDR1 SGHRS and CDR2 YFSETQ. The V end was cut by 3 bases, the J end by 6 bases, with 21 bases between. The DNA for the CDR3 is TGCGCCAGCAGCTCAGGTGCCTCCAGGGGTCTGGCCGGGGAGCTGTTTTTT. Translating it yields CASSSGASRGLAGELFF.

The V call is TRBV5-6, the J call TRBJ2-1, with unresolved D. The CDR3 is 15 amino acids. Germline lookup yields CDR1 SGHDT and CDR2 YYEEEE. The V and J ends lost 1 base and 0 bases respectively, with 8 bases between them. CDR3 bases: TGTGCCAGCAGCTTGTTAAGTAGCTCCTACAATGAGCAGTTCTTC. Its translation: CASSLLSSSYNEQFF.

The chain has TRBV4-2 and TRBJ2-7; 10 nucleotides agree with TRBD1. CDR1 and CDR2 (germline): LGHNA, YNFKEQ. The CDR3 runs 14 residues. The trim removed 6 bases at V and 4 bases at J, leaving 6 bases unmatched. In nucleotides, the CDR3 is TGTGCCAGCAGAACGACAGGGGGCGCGTACGAGCAGTACTTC. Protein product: CASRTTGGAYEQYF.

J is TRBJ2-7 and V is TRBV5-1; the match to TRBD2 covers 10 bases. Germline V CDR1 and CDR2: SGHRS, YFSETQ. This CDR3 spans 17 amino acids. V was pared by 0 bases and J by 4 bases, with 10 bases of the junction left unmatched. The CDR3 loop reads CASSLVGLAQSQYEQYF. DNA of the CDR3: TGCGCCAGCAGCTTGGTGGGACTAGCGCAATCTCAATACGAGCAGTACTTC.

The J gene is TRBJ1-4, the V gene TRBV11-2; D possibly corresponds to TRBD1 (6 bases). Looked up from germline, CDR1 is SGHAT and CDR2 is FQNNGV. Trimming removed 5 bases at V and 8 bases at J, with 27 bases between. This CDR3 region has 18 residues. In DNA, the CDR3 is TGTGCCAGCAGCCCAATAACAAAGGCGGGGGGCTTGGGAGAAAAACTGTTTTTT. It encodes CASSPITKAGGLGEKLFF. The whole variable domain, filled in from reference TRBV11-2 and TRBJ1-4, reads EAGVAQSPRYKIIEKRQSVAFWCNPISGHATLYWYQQILGQGPKLLIQFQNNGVVDDSQLPKDRFSAERLKGVDSTLKIQPAKLEDSAVYLCASSPITKAGGLGEKLFFGSGTQLSVL.

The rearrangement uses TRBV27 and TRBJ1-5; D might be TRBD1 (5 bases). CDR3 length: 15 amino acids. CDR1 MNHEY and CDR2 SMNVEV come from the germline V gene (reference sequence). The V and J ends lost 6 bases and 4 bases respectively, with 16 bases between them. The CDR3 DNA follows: TGTGCCAGCAGCGACATAGAGGGGATGAATCAGCCCCAGCATTTT. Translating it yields CASSDIEGMNQPQHF.

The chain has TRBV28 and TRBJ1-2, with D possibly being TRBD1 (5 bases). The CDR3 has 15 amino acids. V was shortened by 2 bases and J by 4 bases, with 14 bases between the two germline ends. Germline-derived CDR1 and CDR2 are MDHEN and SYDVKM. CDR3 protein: CASSLLSGAGYGYTF. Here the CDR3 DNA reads TGTGCCAGCAGTTTACTCAGCGGGGCTGGCTATGGCTACACCTTC.

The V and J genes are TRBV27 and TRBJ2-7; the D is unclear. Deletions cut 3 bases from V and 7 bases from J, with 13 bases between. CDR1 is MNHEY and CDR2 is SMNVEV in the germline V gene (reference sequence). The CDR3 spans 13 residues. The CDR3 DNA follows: TGTGCCAGCAGTTTTTTAACAGCCTCAGAGCAGTACTTC. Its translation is CASSFLTASEQYF.

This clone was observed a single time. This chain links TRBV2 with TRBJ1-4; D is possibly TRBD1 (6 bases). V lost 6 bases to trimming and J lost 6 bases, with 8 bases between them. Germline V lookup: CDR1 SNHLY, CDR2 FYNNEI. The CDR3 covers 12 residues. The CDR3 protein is CASSYRDEKLFF. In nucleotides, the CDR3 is TGTGCCAGCAGCTACAGGGATGAAAAACTGTTTTTT.

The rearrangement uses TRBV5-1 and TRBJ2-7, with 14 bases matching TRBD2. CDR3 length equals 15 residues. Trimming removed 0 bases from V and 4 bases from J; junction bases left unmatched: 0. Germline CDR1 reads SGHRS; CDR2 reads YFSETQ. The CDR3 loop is CASSLGTSGGYEQYF. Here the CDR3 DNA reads TGCGCCAGCAGCTTGGGGACTAGCGGGGGGTACGAGCAGTACTTC.

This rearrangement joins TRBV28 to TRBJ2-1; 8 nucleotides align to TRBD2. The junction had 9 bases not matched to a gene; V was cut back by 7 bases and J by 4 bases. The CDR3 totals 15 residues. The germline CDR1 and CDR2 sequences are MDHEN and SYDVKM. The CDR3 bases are TGTGCCAGCACCACTGAAGCTAGCGGGTACAATGAGCAGTTCTTC. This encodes CASTTEASGYNEQFF.

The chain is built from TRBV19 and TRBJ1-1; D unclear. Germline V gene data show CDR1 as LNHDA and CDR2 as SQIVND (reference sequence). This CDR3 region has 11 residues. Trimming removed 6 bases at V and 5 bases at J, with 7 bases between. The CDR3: CASRTPTEAFF. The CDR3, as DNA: TGTGCCAGTAGGACCCCAACTGAAGCTTTCTTT.

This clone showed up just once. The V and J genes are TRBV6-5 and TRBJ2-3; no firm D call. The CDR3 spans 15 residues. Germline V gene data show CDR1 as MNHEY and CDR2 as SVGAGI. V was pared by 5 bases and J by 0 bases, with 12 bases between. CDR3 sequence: CASSAGPASTDTQYF. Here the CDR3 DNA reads TGTGCCAGCAGTGCCGGACCGGCTAGCACAGATACGCAGTATTTT.

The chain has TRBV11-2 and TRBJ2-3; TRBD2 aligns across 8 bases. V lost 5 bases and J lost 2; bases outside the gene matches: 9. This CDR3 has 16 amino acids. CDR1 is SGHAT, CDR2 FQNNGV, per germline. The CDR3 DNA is TGTGCCAGCAGCCCCCCGGAGCGGGGGATCACAGATACGCAGTATTTT. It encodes CASSPPERGITDTQYF.